This T cell receptor (delta chain) came from a study of gammadelta T cells in human blood. TCRdb re-called clones from the RT-PCR reads using CATT. The repertoire holds more than 800 delta-chain clones, with 50% to 65% as singletons. Comment on this clone: A far larger clone differs by one base, so this is likely a read error.

The CDR3 has 17 residues. Looked up from germline, CDR1 is GEAIGNYY and CDR2 is EKD. The clonotype was recovered from a newborn. Sequencing used Vgamma9Vdelta2 gamma-delta T cells from cord blood. V and J are TRDV2 and TRDJ3, with 7 positions matching TRDD3. This CDR3 is CACDTWGSSWGTRQMFF. In nucleotides, the CDR3 is TGTGCCTGTGACACCTGGGGGAGCTCCTGGGGCACCCGACAGATGTTTTTC.